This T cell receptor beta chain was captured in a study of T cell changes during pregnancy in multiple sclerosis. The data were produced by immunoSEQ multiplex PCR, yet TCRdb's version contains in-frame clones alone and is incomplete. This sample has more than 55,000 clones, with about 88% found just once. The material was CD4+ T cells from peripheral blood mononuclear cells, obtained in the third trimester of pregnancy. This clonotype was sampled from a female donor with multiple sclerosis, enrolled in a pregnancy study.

CDR3 amino acids: CASSLVQGLSINEQFF. Here the CDR3 DNA reads TGCGCCAGCAGCTTGGTTCAGGGGCTATCAATCAATGAGCAGTTCTTC. The chain joins TRBV5-1 to TRBJ2-1, with D tentatively TRBD1 (6 bases). The CDR3 runs 16 residues. V was pared by 0 bases and J by 6 bases, with 16 bases between. Looked up from germline, CDR1 is SGHRS and CDR2 is YFSETQ.